The 23 T cell receptor beta chains given below trace back to one sample, sequenced in a study of shared clonotypes between healthy human individuals. The table came from immunoSEQ multiplex PCR; TCRdb's copy has only in-frame clones and leaves some out. The data show around 600,000 clones, 97% seen once. Input material: naive CD4+ T cells sorted from blood. Subset noted: CD45RA+ positively selected. These receptors all stem from a woman aged 30 to 39 in good health.

The genes are TRBV28 and TRBJ2-5, with 10 bases lining up with TRBD1. J gave up 5 bases and V 5 bases, and 2 bases lay outside the gene matches. CDR1 MDHEN and CDR2 SYDVKM come from the germline V gene. This CDR3 has 13 amino acids. The CDR3 protein is CASSDRGRETQYF. CDR3 in DNA: TGTGCCAGCAGTGACAGGGGGCGGGAGACCCAGTACTTC.

V usage is TRBV10-3 and J usage is TRBJ2-7; D possibly corresponds to TRBD2 (5 bases). CDR1 ENHRY and CDR2 SYGVKD come from the germline V gene. V lost 10 bases and J 1 base, leaving 17 bases between the germline ends. The CDR3 totals 14 residues. The CDR3 DNA reads TGTGCCAAACCGACCAGAGGGATTTCCTACGAGCAGTACTTC. This gives the protein CAKPTRGISYEQYF.

The DNA for the CDR3 is TGTGCCAGCACGGGGGGACAGGGGTTGGGAACCGGGGAGCTGTTTTTT. Encoded protein: CASTGGQGLGTGELFF. This rearrangement joins TRBV25-1 to TRBJ2-2, with TRBD1 identical over 10 bases. Trimming at V came to 7 bases and at J to 5 bases, leaving 10 bases not matched to a gene. The CDR3 has 16 residues. Germline assignment: CDR1 MGHDK and CDR2 SYGVNS.

The chain links TRBV7-6 to TRBJ2-5; D gene unclear. The V gene lost 3 bases and the J gene lost 4 bases, with 12 bases spanning the gap. The CDR3 length is 14 residues. CDR1 and CDR2 (germline): SGHVS, FNYEAQ. The CDR3: CASSFRPGRETQYF. As DNA, the CDR3 is TGTGCCAGCAGCTTTCGTCCAGGTAGAGAGACCCAGTACTTC.

The genes are TRBV19 and TRBJ1-1; D gene uncertain. The CDR3 is 16 residues long. CDR1 is LNHDA and CDR2 is SQIVND in the germline V gene (reference sequence). V gave up 1 base and J gave up 5 bases, with 17 bases separating them. The CDR3 spells CASSIAQVTDATEAFF. The CDR3 DNA is TGTGCCAGTAGTATAGCTCAGGTAACGGACGCGACTGAAGCTTTCTTT.

V gene TRBV7-9 combines with J gene TRBJ2-2; D call uncertain. V lost 3 bases and J 5 bases, leaving 10 bases between the germline ends. The CDR3 contains 14 residues. Germline CDR1 SEHNR, CDR2 FQNEAQ (reference sequence). The CDR3 sequence: CASSFPGGTGELFF. In nucleotides, the CDR3 is TGTGCCAGCAGCTTCCCGGGTGGAACCGGGGAGCTGTTTTTT.

The J gene is TRBJ2-2, the V gene TRBV11-3; 12 bases fit TRBD2. The CDR3 totals 18 residues. The junction had 7 bases not matched to a gene; V was cut back by 5 bases and J by 0 bases. Germline CDR1 is SGHNT and CDR2 is YENEEA. The CDR3 DNA follows: TGTGCCAGCAGCGCCGGGACTAGCGGGTCTGCGAACACCGGGGAGCTGTTTTTT. Amino acids: CASSAGTSGSANTGELFF.

V is TRBV6-5 and J is TRBJ2-5, with D uncertain. The CDR3 contains 13 residues. The V gene lost 5 bases and the J gene lost 5 bases, with 12 bases spanning the gap. From germline, CDR1 is MNHEY and CDR2 SVGAGI. The chain's CDR3 is CASSKTSPETQYF. In DNA, the CDR3 is TGTGCCAGCAGTAAAACAAGTCCGGAGACCCAGTACTTC.

The V and J genes are TRBV14 and TRBJ2-7; D might be TRBD2 (5 bases). The CDR3 totals 16 residues. Germline V lookup: CDR1 SGHDN, CDR2 FVKESK. The V end was cut by 3 bases, the J end by 5 bases, with 20 bases between. CDR3 protein: CASSHRPAAAGHEQYF. The CDR3 DNA is TGTGCCAGCAGCCATCGGCCGGCGGCGGCGGGCCACGAGCAGTACTTC.

The chain employs TRBV28 and TRBJ1-2; the D gene is possibly TRBD1 (6 bases). The CDR3 is 14 amino acids. V gave up 2 bases and J gave up 6 bases, with 13 bases separating them. Germline V gene lookup returns CDR1 MDHEN and CDR2 SYDVKM. The CDR3 loop reads CASSLRVGGDGYTF. The CDR3, as DNA: TGTGCCAGCAGTTTAAGGGTAGGGGGTGATGGCTACACCTTC.

The chain joins TRBV18 to TRBJ1-1; 7 bases align to TRBD1. The length of the CDR3 is 14 residues. The ends lost 3 bases at V and 4 bases at J; junction bases unmatched: 5. Germline-derived CDR1 and CDR2 are KGHSH and LQKENI. The DNA for the CDR3 is TGTGCCAGCTCACCGAGACAGGGCAGCACTGAAGCTTTCTTT. Translated, it gives CASSPRQGSTEAFF.

This chain joins TRBV11-2 and TRBJ2-2; tentatively, D is TRBD2 (7 bases). The CDR3 runs 16 residues. Trimming removed 8 bases from V and 5 bases from J, with 21 bases in between. Germline V gives CDR1 SGHAT, CDR2 FQNNGV. CDR3 protein: CASEGDYNSITGELFF. CDR3 sequence (DNA): TGTGCCAGCGAGGGGGACTATAACTCTATTACCGGGGAGCTGTTTTTT.

The V gene is TRBV28, the J gene TRBJ1-5; no clear D gene. CDR1 and CDR2 from the germline V gene are MDHEN and SYDVKM. Trimming stripped 6 bases from V and 4 bases from J, with 16 bases between. The CDR3 is 15 amino acids. CDR3 protein: CASRASLYWNQPQHF. For the CDR3, the DNA is TGTGCCAGCAGGGCCAGCCTTTATTGGAATCAGCCCCAGCATTTT. The complete variable domain, with remaining parts taken from reference TRBV28 and TRBJ1-5, reads DVKVTQSSRYLVKRTGEKVFLECVQDMDHENMFWYRQDPGLGLRLIYFSYDVKMKEKGDIPEGYSVSREKKERFSLILESASTNQTSMYLCASRASLYWNQPQHFGDGTRLSIL.

The chain has TRBV30 and TRBJ1-2, with D possibly matching TRBD1 (6 bases). Germline loops: CDR1 GTSNPN, CDR2 SVGIG (reference sequence). The CDR3 loop spans 13 amino acids. Deletions cut 1 base from V and 2 bases from J, with 8 bases between. The CDR3 sequence: CAWSGGPNYGYTF. The CDR3 DNA reads TGTGCCTGGAGTGGGGGGCCCAACTATGGCTACACCTTC.

V usage is TRBV5-4 and J usage is TRBJ2-1, with 7 bases identical to TRBD2. The CDR3 runs to 16 residues. Germline lookup yields CDR1 SGHNT and CDR2 YYREEE (reference sequence). V shed 1 base and J 4 bases; nucleotides not matched to a gene: 8. The CDR3 DNA reads as TGTGCCAGCAGCTTGAACCCAGCGGGGAATTACAATGAGCAGTTCTTC. Amino acid sequence: CASSLNPAGNYNEQFF.

This chain links TRBV2 with TRBJ1-5, with TRBD1 identical over 10 bases. This CDR3 comprises 14 residues. J was trimmed by 6 bases and V by 4 bases; bases with no gene match: 3. The germline CDR1 and CDR2 sequences are SNHLY and FYNNEI. Here the CDR3 DNA reads TGTGCCAGCAGTGGACAGGGGGCGGGTCAGCCCCAGCATTTT. Residues: CASSGQGAGQPQHF.

The chain recombines TRBV11-2 with TRBJ2-2; D uncertain. The CDR3 consists of 15 residues. The germline gives CDR1 SGHAT, CDR2 FQNNGV. V gave up 0 bases and J gave up 5 bases, with 10 bases separating them. The CDR3 protein is CASSLDLSRTGELFF. In DNA form, the CDR3 reads TGTGCCAGCAGCTTAGATCTTAGTCGAACCGGGGAGCTGTTTTTT.

This sequence joins TRBV6-5 and TRBJ2-7; D gene uncertain. The germline gives CDR1 MNHEY, CDR2 SVGAGI. V lost 0 bases to trimming and J lost 4 bases, with 7 bases between them. CDR3 length: 13 amino acids. In DNA, the CDR3 is TGTGCCAGCAGTTACTCGGGCGAGTACGAGCAGTACTTC. Amino acids: CASSYSGEYEQYF.

The CDR3, as DNA: TGTGCCAGCAGTGACATGACTAACTATGGCTACACCTTC. Its translation: CASSDMTNYGYTF. The genes are TRBV25-1 and TRBJ1-2; D gene unclear. The CDR3 contains 13 residues. With 3 bases removed from V and 0 bases from J, the gap between germline ends came to 5 bases. CDR1 and CDR2 (germline): MGHDK, SYGVNS.

The genes are TRBV6-1 and TRBJ1-1; no definite D call. Trimming left V 6 bases short and J 10 bases short, with 18 bases between. The CDR3 loop spans 13 amino acids. From germline, CDR1 is MNHNS and CDR2 SASEGT. CDR3 loop: CASRPSAVGIAFF. The DNA for the CDR3 is TGTGCCAGCAGACCATCGGCTGTGGGCATAGCTTTCTTT.

The genes are TRBV6-5 and TRBJ1-4; the match to TRBD1 covers 7 bases. CDR1 is MNHEY, CDR2 SVGAGI, per germline. The V gene end was trimmed by 6 bases and the J gene end by 8 bases; junction bases not matched to a gene: 6. The CDR3 spans 13 residues. The chain's CDR3 is CASRRQGYEKLFF. CDR3 nucleotide sequence: TGTGCCAGCAGGAGACAGGGTTACGAAAAACTGTTTTTT.

The chain couples TRBV10-1 to TRBJ2-3, with 8 bases lining up with TRBD1. With V trimmed by 8 bases and J by 6 bases, 10 bases remained unmatched. This CDR3 contains 14 residues. Germline V lookup: CDR1 WNHNN, CDR2 SYGVQD (reference sequence). The DNA for the CDR3 is TGCGCCAGCTCAGTAAGACAGGGGTATGATACGCAGTATTTT. It codes for CASSVRQGYDTQYF.

This clone was recorded once. The rearrangement joins TRBV4-1 to TRBJ1-4; D is possibly TRBD1 (6 bases). The germline V gene has CDR1 MGHRA and CDR2 YSYEKL. The V gene lost 11 bases and the J gene lost 12 bases, with 19 bases spanning the gap. The length of the CDR3 is 12 residues. The CDR3 spells CASGGHSSELFF. CDR3 nucleotides: TGCGCCTCCGGGGGCCATTCTAGTGAACTGTTTTTT.